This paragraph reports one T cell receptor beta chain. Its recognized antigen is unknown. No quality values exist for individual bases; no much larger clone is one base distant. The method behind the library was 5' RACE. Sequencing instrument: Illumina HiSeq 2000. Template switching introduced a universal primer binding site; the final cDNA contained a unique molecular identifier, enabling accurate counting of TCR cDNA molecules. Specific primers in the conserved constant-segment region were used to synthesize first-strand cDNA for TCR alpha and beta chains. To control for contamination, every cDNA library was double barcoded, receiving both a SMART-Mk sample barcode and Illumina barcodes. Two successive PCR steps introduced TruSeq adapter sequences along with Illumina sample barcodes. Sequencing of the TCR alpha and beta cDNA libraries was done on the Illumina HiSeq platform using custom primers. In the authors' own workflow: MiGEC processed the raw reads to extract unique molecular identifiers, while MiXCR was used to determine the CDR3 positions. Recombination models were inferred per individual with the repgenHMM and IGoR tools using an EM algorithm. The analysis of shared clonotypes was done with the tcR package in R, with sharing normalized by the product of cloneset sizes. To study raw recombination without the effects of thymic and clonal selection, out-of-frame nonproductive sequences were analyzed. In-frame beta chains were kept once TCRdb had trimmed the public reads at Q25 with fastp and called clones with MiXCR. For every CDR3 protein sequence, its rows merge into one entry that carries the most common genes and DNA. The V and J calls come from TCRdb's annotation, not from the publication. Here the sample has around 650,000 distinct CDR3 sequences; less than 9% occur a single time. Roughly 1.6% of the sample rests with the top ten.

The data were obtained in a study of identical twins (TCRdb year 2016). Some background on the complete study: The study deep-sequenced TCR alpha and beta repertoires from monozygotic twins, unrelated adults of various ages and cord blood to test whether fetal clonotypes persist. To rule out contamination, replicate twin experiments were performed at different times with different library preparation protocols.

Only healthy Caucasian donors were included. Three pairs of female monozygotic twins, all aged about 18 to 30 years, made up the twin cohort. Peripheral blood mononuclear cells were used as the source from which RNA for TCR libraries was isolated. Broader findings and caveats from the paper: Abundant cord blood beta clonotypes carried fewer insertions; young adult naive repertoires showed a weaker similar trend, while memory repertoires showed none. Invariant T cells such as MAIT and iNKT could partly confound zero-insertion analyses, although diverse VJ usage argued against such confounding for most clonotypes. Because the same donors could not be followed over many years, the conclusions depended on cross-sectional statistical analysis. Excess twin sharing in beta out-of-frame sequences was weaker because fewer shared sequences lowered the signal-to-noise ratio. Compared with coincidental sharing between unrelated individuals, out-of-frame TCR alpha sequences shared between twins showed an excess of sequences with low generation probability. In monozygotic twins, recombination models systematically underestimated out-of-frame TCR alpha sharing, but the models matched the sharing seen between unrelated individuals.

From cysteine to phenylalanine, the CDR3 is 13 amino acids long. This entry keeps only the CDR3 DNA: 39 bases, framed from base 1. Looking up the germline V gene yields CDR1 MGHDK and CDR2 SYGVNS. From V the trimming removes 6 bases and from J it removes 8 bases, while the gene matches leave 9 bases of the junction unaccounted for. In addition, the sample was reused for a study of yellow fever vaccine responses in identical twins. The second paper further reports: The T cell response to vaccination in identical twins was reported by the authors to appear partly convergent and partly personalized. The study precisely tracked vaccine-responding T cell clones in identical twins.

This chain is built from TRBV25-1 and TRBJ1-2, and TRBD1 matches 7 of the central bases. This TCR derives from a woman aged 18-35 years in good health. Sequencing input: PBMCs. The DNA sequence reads TGTGCCAGCAGCCAAAAAAGGGGGCTCGGCTACACCTTC. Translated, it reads CASSQKRGLGYTF.